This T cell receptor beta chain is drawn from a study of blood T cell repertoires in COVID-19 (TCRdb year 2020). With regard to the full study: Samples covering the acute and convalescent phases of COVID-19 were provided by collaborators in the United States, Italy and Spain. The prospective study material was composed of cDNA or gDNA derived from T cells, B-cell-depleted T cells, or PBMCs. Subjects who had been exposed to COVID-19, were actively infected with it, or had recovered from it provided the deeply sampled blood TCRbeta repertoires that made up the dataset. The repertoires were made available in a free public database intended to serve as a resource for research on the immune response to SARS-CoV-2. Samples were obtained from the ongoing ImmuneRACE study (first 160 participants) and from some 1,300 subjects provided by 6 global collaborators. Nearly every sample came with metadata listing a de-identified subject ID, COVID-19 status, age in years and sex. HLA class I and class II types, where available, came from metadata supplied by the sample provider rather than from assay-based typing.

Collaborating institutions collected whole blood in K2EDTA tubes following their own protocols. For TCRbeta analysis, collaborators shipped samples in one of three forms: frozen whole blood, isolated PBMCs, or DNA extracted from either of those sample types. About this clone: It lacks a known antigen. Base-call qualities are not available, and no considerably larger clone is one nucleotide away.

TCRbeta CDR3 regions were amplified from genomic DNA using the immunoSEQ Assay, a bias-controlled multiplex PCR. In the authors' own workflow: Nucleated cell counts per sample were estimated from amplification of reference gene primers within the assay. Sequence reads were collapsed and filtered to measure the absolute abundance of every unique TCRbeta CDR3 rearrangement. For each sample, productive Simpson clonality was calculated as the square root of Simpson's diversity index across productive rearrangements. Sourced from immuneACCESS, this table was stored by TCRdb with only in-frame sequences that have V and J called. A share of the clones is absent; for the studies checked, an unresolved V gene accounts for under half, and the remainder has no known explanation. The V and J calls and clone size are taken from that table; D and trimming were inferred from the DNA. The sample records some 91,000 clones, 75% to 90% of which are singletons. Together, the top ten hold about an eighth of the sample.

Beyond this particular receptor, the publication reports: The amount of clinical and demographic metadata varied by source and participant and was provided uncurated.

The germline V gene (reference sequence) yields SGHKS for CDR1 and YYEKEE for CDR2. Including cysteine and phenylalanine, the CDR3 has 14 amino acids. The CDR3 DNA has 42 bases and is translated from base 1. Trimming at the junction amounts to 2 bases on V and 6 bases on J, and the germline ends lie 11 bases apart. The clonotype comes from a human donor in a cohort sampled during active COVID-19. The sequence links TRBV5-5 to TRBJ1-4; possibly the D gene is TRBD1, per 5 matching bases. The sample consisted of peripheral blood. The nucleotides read TGTGCCAGCAGCTTACTGACAGTTGATGAAAAACTGTTTTTT. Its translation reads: CASSLLTVDEKLFF.